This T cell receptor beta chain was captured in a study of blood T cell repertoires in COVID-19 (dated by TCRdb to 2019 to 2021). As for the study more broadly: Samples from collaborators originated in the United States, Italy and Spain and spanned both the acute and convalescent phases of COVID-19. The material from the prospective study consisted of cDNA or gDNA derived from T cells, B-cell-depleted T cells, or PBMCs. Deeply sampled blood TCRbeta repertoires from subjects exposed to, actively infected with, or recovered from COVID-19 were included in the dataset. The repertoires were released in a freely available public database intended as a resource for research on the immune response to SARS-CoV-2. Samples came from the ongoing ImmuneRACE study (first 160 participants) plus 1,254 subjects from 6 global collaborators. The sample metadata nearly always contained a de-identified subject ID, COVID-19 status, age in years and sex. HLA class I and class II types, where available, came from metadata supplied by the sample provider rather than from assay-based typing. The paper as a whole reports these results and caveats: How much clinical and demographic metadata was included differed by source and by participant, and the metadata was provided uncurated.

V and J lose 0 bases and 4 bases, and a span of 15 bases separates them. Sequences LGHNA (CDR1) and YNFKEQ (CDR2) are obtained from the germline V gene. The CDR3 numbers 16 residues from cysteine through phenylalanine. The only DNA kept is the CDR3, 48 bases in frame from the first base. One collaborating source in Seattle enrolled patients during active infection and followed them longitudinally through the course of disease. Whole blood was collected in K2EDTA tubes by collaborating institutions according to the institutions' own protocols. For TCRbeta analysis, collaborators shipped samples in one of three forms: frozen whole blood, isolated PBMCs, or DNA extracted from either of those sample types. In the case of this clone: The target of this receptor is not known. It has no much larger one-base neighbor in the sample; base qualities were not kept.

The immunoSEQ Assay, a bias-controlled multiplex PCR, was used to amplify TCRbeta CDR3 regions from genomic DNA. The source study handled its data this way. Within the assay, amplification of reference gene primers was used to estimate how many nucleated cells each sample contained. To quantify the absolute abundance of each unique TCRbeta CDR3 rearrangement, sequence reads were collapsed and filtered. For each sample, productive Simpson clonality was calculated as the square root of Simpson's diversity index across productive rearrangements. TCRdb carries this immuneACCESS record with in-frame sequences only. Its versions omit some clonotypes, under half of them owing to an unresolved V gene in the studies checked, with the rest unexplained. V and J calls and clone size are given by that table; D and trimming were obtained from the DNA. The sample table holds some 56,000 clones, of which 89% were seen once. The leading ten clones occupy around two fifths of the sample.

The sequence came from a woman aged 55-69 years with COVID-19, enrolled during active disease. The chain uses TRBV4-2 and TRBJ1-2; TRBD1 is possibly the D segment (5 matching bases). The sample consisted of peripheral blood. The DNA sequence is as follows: TGTGCCAGCAGCCAAGATCGAGGTGGTGGGGCCTATGGCTACACCTTC. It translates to CASSQDRGGGAYGYTF.